One T cell receptor beta chain is described in this entry. The data were obtained in a study of shared clonotypes between healthy human individuals. Germline assignment: CDR1 SGHRS and CDR2 YFSETQ. V was shortened by 0 bases and J by 2 bases, with 12 bases between the two germline ends. CDR3 size: 16 residues. Produced via immunoSEQ multiplex PCR; TCRdb's table is partial and in-frame only. The table shows roughly 1,000,000 clones, with around 78% occurring only once. The V call is TRBV5-1, the J call TRBJ2-1; maybe TRBD1 (6 bases). The sample was memory CD4+ T cells from PBMCs. The subset denotes: CD45RA-negative fraction. This clonotype was obtained from a man younger than 35 in good health. Some clones in this sample may be carry-over from other donors' samples. CDR3 sequence reads: CASSLEVTGPYNEQFF. The CDR3 DNA follows: TGCGCCAGCAGCTTGGAGGTGACAGGACCCTACAATGAGCAGTTCTTC.